This is a list of T cell receptor beta chains from one sample in a study of T cells in Graves' hyperthyroidism and ophthalmopathy. TCRdb reprocessed the multiplex PCR reads via MiXCR and lists one record per CDR3 protein. The sample has 300,000 to 450,000 distinct CDR3 sequences; 14% are singletons. The sample consisted of blood. These receptors were obtained from a woman between 55 and 75 years old with Graves' hyperthyroidism. CDR3s leave out the opening cysteine and the closing phenylalanine or tryptophan. The D gene is left open where the match is weak. For some rows the clone size is stated as once, few or many, or as a class when expanded; others skip it.

NA NA TRBV11-1 12 ASSLSGGDYEQY
TRBD2 NA TRBV19 13 ATRTSGGAADTQY
NA NA TRBV29-1 10 SVGGGGREQF
NA NA TRBV20-1 13 SARDSPTLTYEQY
NA NA TRBV28 15 ASSPPGGIATNEKLF
TRBD1 many TRBV11-2 11 ASSRDSDQPQH
NA many TRBV20-1 12 SARGLSSYNEQF
NA few TRBV27 12 ASSFSGRNTEAF
TRBD1 few TRBV29-1 11 SVGGQDNEKLF
TRBD2 NA TRBV24-1 13 ATSDAGLAPGELF
NA few TRBV28 11 ASSRPDRGGYT
TRBD2 many TRBV7-3 14 ASSRLAGGLIATQY
TRBD2 many TRBV2 13 ASSRLAGGGETQY
NA many TRBV5-1 13 ASSLFAGGSYEQY
TRBD1 many TRBV20-1 11 SAIPGQGYIQY
NA many TRBV9 15 ASSVVGLVSSYNEQF
NA many TRBV2 11 ASTAGYQETQY
TRBD2 few TRBV2 13 ASSEGLAGTDTQY
TRBD1 many TRBV27 15 ASSLIQGARTNEKLF
NA NA TRBV18 15 ASSLIGTRANTGELF
NA many TRBV2 13 ASSQGLSSYNEQF
NA many TRBV20-1 10 SASVTDYGYT
NA many TRBV20-1 10 SATVSGYEQY
NA many TRBV20-1 15 SAWDVAKSAPGQPQH
NA few TRBV5-1 14 ASSVGTYYIYNEQF
NA many TRBV11-2 12 ASSLTPTSPEAF
TRBD1 many TRBV6-1 14 ASSAGTGYSNQPQH
NA few TRBV11-3 14 ASSLSALASYNEQF
NA once TRBV6-5 12 ASSYESPQDTQY
TRBD2 NA TRBV5-1 13 ASRLGLAGSNEQF
TRBD2 NA TRBV9 16 ASSVLGGTSGRALEQF
TRBD2 many TRBV12-3/TRBV12-4 14 ASSRGASGSYNEQF
TRBD1 many TRBV18 15 ASSPFGQDYSNQPQH
TRBD1 NA TRBV28 14 ASSFPSDRERNEQY
NA many TRBV18 13 ASSPLDGSYNEQF
TRBD2 few TRBV20-1 13 SARTSGTSYNEQF
TRBD2 many TRBV29-1 12 SVLGLAPTDTQY
TRBD1 many TRBV11-2 10 ASSRQGSPLH
NA NA TRBV12-3/TRBV12-4 11 ATKTDPNYGYT
NA many TRBV6-9 12 ASSRVWDNYEQY
TRBD1 NA TRBV27 13 ASSSTGNLGNTIY
TRBD2 many TRBV28 12 ASSTPGGGDEQF
TRBD2 many TRBV28 13 ASSSTSGLSYEQY
NA many TRBV11-2 16 ASSLVRRGSSSGETQY
TRBD2 many TRBV27 13 ASSLYGGTYNEQF
NA many TRBV20-1 15 SARDPRDRRFNTEAF
TRBD2 NA TRBV20-1 12 SASSREFTDTQY
TRBD1 few TRBV5-1 12 ASRIGTDTDTQY